A selection of T cell receptor beta chains follows, all from one sample in a study of esophageal squamous cell carcinoma under preoperative chemotherapy. TCRdb used MiXCR to reprocess the PCR reads, holding one entry per CDR3 protein. This sample has roughly 10,000 distinct CDR3 sequences, with under 55% found just once. Sample collection was performed from a patient given preoperative chemotherapy. The receptors were sampled from a human donor with esophageal squamous cell carcinoma. The donor label of this sample is uncertain. Each CDR3 is given with its conserved first and last residue. D genes are given only for firm matches. Part of the rows lack a size; the others show once, few, many or a class for expanded clones.

V gene: TRBV6-1
J gene: TRBJ2-3
D gene: NA
clone size: NA
CDR3 protein: CARTSGGSSQDTQYF
CDR3 DNA: TGTGCCAGGACTTCCGGGGGTAGCAGCCAAGATACCCAGTATTTT

V gene: TRBV6-1
J gene: TRBJ2-3
D gene: TRBD2
clone size: NA
CDR3 protein: CASSVDSGSGTQYF
CDR3 DNA: TGTGCCAGCAGTGTTGATAGCGGGAGTGGTACGCAGTATTTT

V gene: TRBV28
J gene: TRBJ1-4
D gene: TRBD1
clone size: NA
CDR3 protein: CASSFAGQANEKLFF
CDR3 DNA: TGTGCCAGCAGTTTCGCGGGACAGGCTAATGAAAAACTGTTTTTT

V gene: TRBV7-2
J gene: TRBJ2-5
D gene: TRBD2
clone size: NA
CDR3 protein: CASSLSGRRNEQYF
CDR3 DNA: TGTGCCAGCAGCTTGAGCGGGAGGCGGAATGAGCAGTACTTC

V gene: TRBV7-2
J gene: TRBJ2-1
D gene: NA
clone size: NA
CDR3 protein: CASSFTNLSEQFF
CDR3 DNA: TGTGCCAGCAGCTTTACTAATCTTAGTGAGCAGTTCTTC

V gene: TRBV6-1
J gene: TRBJ1-4
D gene: TRBD1
clone size: NA
CDR3 protein: CASSADRANEKLFF
CDR3 DNA: TGTGCCAGCAGTGCGGACAGGGCTAATGAAAAACTGTTTTTT

V gene: TRBV11-2
J gene: TRBJ2-5
D gene: TRBD1
clone size: few
CDR3 protein: CASSPTGTGGAQYF
CDR3 DNA: TGTGCCAGCAGCCCCACCGGGACAGGGGGGGCCCAGTACTTC

V gene: TRBV6-5
J gene: TRBJ1-2
D gene: NA
clone size: few
CDR3 protein: CASSYSSGPRSYTF
CDR3 DNA: TGTGCCAGCAGTTACTCGTCAGGCCCGAGGAGCTACACCTTC

V gene: TRBV5-1
J gene: TRBJ1-5
D gene: NA
clone size: many
CDR3 protein: CASSFDGSVTVVRQPQHF
CDR3 DNA: TGCGCCAGCAGCTTTGACGGTTCGGTAACGGTTGTTCGTCAGCCCCAGCATTTT

V gene: TRBV4-1
J gene: TRBJ2-1
D gene: TRBD2
clone size: many
CDR3 protein: CASSLGTSGLYEQFF
CDR3 DNA: TGCGCCAGCAGCCTCGGGACTAGCGGGCTCTACGAGCAGTTCTTC

V gene: TRBV10-1
J gene: TRBJ2-5
D gene: NA
clone size: NA
CDR3 protein: CVSGGKGDRDQETQYF
CDR3 DNA: TGCGTCAGCGGTGGGAAGGGGGACCGAGACCAAGAGACCCAGTACTTC

V gene: TRBV6-5
J gene: TRBJ2-5
D gene: TRBD1
clone size: NA
CDR3 protein: CASSLTGDVETQYF
CDR3 DNA: TGTGCCAGCAGTTTGACAGGGGATGTCGAGACCCAGTACTTC

V gene: TRBV6-1
J gene: TRBJ2-7
D gene: TRBD1
clone size: NA
CDR3 protein: CASSAAPGQVYEQYF
CDR3 DNA: TGTGCCAGCAGCGCCGCCCCGGGACAGGTCTACGAGCAGTACTTC

V gene: TRBV12-3/TRBV12-4
J gene: TRBJ2-1
D gene: NA
clone size: many
CDR3 protein: CASRAQGYNEQFF
CDR3 DNA: TGTGCCAGCAGGGCACAGGGTTACAATGAGCAGTTCTTC

V gene: TRBV6-1
J gene: TRBJ2-7
D gene: NA
clone size: NA
CDR3 protein: CASTGGAENTQYF
CDR3 DNA: TGTGCCAGCACAGGGGGGGCAGAAAATACGCAGTACTTC

V gene: TRBV27
J gene: TRBJ2-1
D gene: TRBD2
clone size: many
CDR3 protein: CASSLSGLADENEQFF
CDR3 DNA: TGTGCCAGCAGTTTATCGGGACTAGCGGACGAAAATGAGCAGTTCTTC

V gene: TRBV6-1
J gene: TRBJ2-1
D gene: NA
clone size: NA
CDR3 protein: CASSRATGTYNEQFF
CDR3 DNA: TGTGCCAGCAGTCGAGCTACCGGTACTTACAATGAGCAGTTCTTC

V gene: TRBV27
J gene: TRBJ2-3
D gene: TRBD1
clone size: NA
CDR3 protein: CASSPVWGRGLEDTQYF
CDR3 DNA: TGTGCCAGCAGCCCTGTATGGGGCAGGGGGCTAGAAGATACGCAGTATTTC

V gene: TRBV10-1
J gene: TRBJ1-2
D gene: NA
clone size: few
CDR3 protein: CASSEFRAYGYTF
CDR3 DNA: TGCGCCAGCAGTGAGTTCAGAGCGTATGGCTACACCTTC

V gene: TRBV6-1
J gene: TRBJ2-7
D gene: TRBD2
clone size: few
CDR3 protein: CASSEIGLADTYEQYF
CDR3 DNA: TGTGCCAGCAGTGAAATCGGGCTAGCGGATACCTACGAGCAGTACTTC

V gene: TRBV6-1
J gene: TRBJ2-5
D gene: NA
clone size: NA
CDR3 protein: CAGGRGGSDPDTQYF
CDR3 DNA: TGTGCCGGGGGGCGTGGGGGGAGCGACCCAGATACCCAGTATTTC

V gene: TRBV7-7
J gene: TRBJ2-2
D gene: NA
clone size: large
CDR3 protein: CASSFEETGELFF
CDR3 DNA: TGTGCCAGCAGCTTCGAAGAGACCGGGGAGCTGTTTTTT

V gene: TRBV6-1
J gene: TRBJ2-3
D gene: NA
clone size: NA
CDR3 protein: CARGWSGKNTQYF
CDR3 DNA: TGTGCCAGGGGCTGGAGTGGCAAAAATACGCAGTATTTT

V gene: TRBV6-1
J gene: TRBJ2-3
D gene: TRBD2
clone size: NA
CDR3 protein: CASRERGGVGTETQYF
CDR3 DNA: TGTGCCAGCAGGGAACGGGGGGGAGTTGGCACAGAGACGCAGTATTTT

V gene: TRBV27
J gene: TRBJ2-1
D gene: TRBD2
clone size: medium-sized
CDR3 protein: CASSLVAGAIYNEQFF
CDR3 DNA: TGTGCCAGCAGTTTAGTAGCGGGTGCAATATACAATGAGCAGTTCTTC

V gene: TRBV11-3
J gene: TRBJ2-1
D gene: NA
clone size: many
CDR3 protein: CATGPGAGGVETQFF
CDR3 DNA: TGTGCCACTGGGCCGGGGGCCGGGGGAGTGGAGACCCAGTTCTTC

V gene: TRBV10-3
J gene: TRBJ2-3
D gene: NA
clone size: NA
CDR3 protein: CAISESTTNTRSSTDTQYF
CDR3 DNA: TGTGCCATCAGTGAGTCGACGACCAATACTCGCTCGAGCACAGATACGCAGTATTTT

V gene: TRBV12-3/TRBV12-4
J gene: TRBJ1-3
D gene: TRBD1
clone size: few
CDR3 protein: CASSPGTVGNTIYF
CDR3 DNA: TGTGCCAGCAGCCCCGGGACAGTCGGAAACACCATATATTTT

V gene: TRBV6-1
J gene: TRBJ1-1
D gene: NA
clone size: NA
CDR3 protein: CASSTTGGNTEAFF
CDR3 DNA: TGTGCCAGCAGTACGACGGGTGGGAACACTGAAGCTTTCTTT

V gene: TRBV12-3/TRBV12-4
J gene: TRBJ2-3
D gene: NA
clone size: NA
CDR3 protein: CAGRGGLGTETQYF
CDR3 DNA: TGTGCGGGCAGGGGGGGGCTTGGGACAGAGACCCAGTACTTT

V gene: TRBV6-1
J gene: TRBJ2-5
D gene: TRBD2
clone size: NA
CDR3 protein: CASRSYQGGMGGETQYF
CDR3 DNA: TGTGCCAGCAGATCTTACCAGGGAGGGATGGGTGGGGAGACCCAGTACTTC

V gene: TRBV6-5
J gene: TRBJ2-2
D gene: TRBD2
clone size: NA
CDR3 protein: CASSYRAGGSGELFF
CDR3 DNA: TGTGCCAGCAGTTACCGGGCGGGAGGTTCCGGGGAGCTGTTTTTT

V gene: TRBV7-6
J gene: TRBJ2-3
D gene: TRBD2
clone size: NA
CDR3 protein: CAGSGERGPETQYF
CDR3 DNA: TGTGCGGGCAGCGGGGAGCGTGGCCCAGAGACCCAGTATTTC

V gene: TRBV6-1
J gene: TRBJ2-2
D gene: NA
clone size: NA
CDR3 protein: CASVKGANTDELFF
CDR3 DNA: TGTGCCAGTGTCAAGGGCGCGAACACCGATGAGCTGTTTTTT

V gene: TRBV6-5
J gene: TRBJ2-4
D gene: NA
clone size: NA
CDR3 protein: CASSYGSRSKNTQYF
CDR3 DNA: TGTGCCAGCAGCTACGGAAGCCGAAGCAAAAATACTCAGTACTTC

V gene: TRBV25-1
J gene: TRBJ2-5
D gene: TRBD2
clone size: NA
CDR3 protein: CASSTRGGEQTQYF
CDR3 DNA: TGTGCCAGCAGTACGCGGGGGGGGGAGCAGACCCAGTACTTC

V gene: TRBV6-1
J gene: TRBJ2-3
D gene: TRBD2
clone size: NA
CDR3 protein: CASSAGPGGGAQETQYF
CDR3 DNA: TGTGCCAGCAGTGCGGGCCCTGGGGGGGGAGCCCAAGAGACCCAGTATTTT

V gene: TRBV11-2
J gene: TRBJ2-3
D gene: NA
clone size: medium-sized
CDR3 protein: CASSLGPGKVAQYF
CDR3 DNA: TGTGCCAGCAGCTTAGGACCGGGAAAGGTTGCGCAGTATTTT

V gene: TRBV7-2
J gene: TRBJ2-3
D gene: NA
clone size: NA
CDR3 protein: CASSRRGDTQYF
CDR3 DNA: TGTGCCAGCAGCCGCCGGGGAGATACGCAGTATTTT

V gene: TRBV4-1
J gene: TRBJ2-3
D gene: TRBD2
clone size: NA
CDR3 protein: CASSRTSGPEKINFTDTQYF
CDR3 DNA: TGCGCCAGCAGCCGGACTAGCGGGCCAGAGAAGATTAACTTCACAGATACGCAGTATTTT

V gene: TRBV29-1
J gene: TRBJ1-1
D gene: NA
clone size: NA
CDR3 protein: CSVAENEAFF
CDR3 DNA: TGCAGCGTTGCAGAAAATGAAGCTTTCTTT

V gene: TRBV5-1
J gene: TRBJ2-1
D gene: TRBD2
clone size: few
CDR3 protein: CASNLGDYEQFF
CDR3 DNA: TGCGCCAGCAACCTAGGGGACTACGAGCAGTTCTTC

V gene: TRBV6-1
J gene: TRBJ2-1
D gene: TRBD2
clone size: many
CDR3 protein: CASRRETTDEQFF
CDR3 DNA: TGTGCCAGTCGGCGGGAGACTACCGATGAGCAGTTCTTC

V gene: TRBV7-2
J gene: TRBJ2-5
D gene: NA
clone size: NA
CDR3 protein: CASSAGRGRQDRNIQYF
CDR3 DNA: TGTGCCAGCAGCGCGGGGCGCGGGCGGCAGGACCGAAACATCCAGTACTTC

V gene: TRBV3-1
J gene: TRBJ2-2
D gene: NA
clone size: NA
CDR3 protein: CASSQEGSGELFF
CDR3 DNA: TGTGCCAGCAGCCAAGAGGGGAGCGGGGAGCTGTTTTTT

V gene: TRBV19
J gene: TRBJ2-6
D gene: NA
clone size: NA
CDR3 protein: CASSIGGSGANVLTF
CDR3 DNA: TGTGCCAGTAGTATCGGCGGTTCCGGGGCCAACGTCCTGACTTTC

V gene: TRBV27
J gene: TRBJ2-1
D gene: TRBD2
clone size: NA
CDR3 protein: CASSPALAGAEQFF
CDR3 DNA: TGTGCCAGCAGCCCCGCACTAGCGGGGGCTGAGCAGTTCTTC

V gene: TRBV27
J gene: TRBJ2-1
D gene: NA
clone size: few
CDR3 protein: CASSLRFVGYHNEQFF
CDR3 DNA: TGTGCCAGCAGTTTAAGGTTCGTGGGGTACCACAATGAGCAGTTCTTC

V gene: TRBV10-1
J gene: TRBJ2-4
D gene: NA
clone size: NA
CDR3 protein: CASREKGGGAKKIQYF
CDR3 DNA: TGCGCCAGCAGGGAGAAGGGGGGGGGTGCCAAAAAGATTCAGTACTTC

V gene: TRBV6-1
J gene: TRBJ2-1
D gene: TRBD1
clone size: many
CDR3 protein: CASRKGQGYQETQFF
CDR3 DNA: TGTGCCAGCAGGAAGGGACAGGGCTACCAAGAGACCCAGTTCTTC

V gene: TRBV7-8
J gene: TRBJ1-2
D gene: NA
clone size: many
CDR3 protein: CASSFAGHLYGYTF
CDR3 DNA: TGTGCCAGCAGCTTTGCGGGACACCTCTATGGCTACACCTTC